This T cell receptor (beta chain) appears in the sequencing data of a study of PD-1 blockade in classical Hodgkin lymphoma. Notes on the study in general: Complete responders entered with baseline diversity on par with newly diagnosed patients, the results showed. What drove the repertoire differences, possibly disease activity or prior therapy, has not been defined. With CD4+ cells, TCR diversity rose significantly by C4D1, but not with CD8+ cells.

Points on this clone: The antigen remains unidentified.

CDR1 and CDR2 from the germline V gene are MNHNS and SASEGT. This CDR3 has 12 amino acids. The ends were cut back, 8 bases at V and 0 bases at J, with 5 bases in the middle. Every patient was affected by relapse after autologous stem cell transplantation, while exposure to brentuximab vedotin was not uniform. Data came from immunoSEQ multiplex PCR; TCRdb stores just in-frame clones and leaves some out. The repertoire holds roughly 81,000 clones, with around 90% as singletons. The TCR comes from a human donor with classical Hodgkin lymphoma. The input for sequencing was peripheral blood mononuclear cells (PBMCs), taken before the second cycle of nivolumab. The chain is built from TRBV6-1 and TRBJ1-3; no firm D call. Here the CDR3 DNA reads TGTGCCAGCCATTCCTCTGGAAACACCATATATTTT. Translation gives CASHSSGNTIYF.